A single sample gave rise to the 2 T cell receptor beta chains below, sequenced in a study of blood T cells in healthy people across ages. Using a J-beta primer mix together with a sample-barcoded 5' primer, a second PCR was run for about 6 to 11 cycles. TCRdb re-analysed the 5' RACE reads in MiXCR, keeping a single row per CDR3 protein. The sample lists roughly 1,800,000 distinct CDR3 sequences; about 50% were seen once. Sequencing was done on a sample of blood. The receptors derive from a woman aged 40 to 49 in good health.

V usage is TRBV7-9 and J usage is TRBJ2-5; a possible D gene is TRBD1 (6 bases). The germline gives CDR1 SEHNR, CDR2 FQNEAQ (reference sequence). The CDR3 runs 14 residues. Trimming removed 4 bases at V and 4 bases at J, with 13 bases between. The CDR3 sequence: CASSSEQGTETQYF. DNA for the CDR3: TGTGCCAGCAGCTCAGAGCAGGGGACAGAGACCCAGTACTTC.

V usage is TRBV5-1 and J usage is TRBJ1-2, with 10 bases identical to TRBD1. The germline CDR1 and CDR2 sequences are SGHRS and YFSETQ. The trim removed 0 bases at V and 7 bases at J, leaving 6 bases unmatched. The CDR3 totals 15 residues. CDR3 residues: CASSLAGQGDCGYTF. The CDR3 bases are TGCGCCAGCAGCTTGGCAGGACAGGGGGACTGTGGCTACACCTTC.